The 4 T cell receptor beta chains reported below all come from one sample, sequenced in a study of blood T cell repertoires in COVID-19. The repertoire was sequenced with immunoSEQ multiplex PCR; TCRdb's copy has only in-frame clones and lacks some. Of about 270,000 clones detected, roughly 85% appear once; the ten largest clones hold over 7.5%. Sequenced input: PBMCs or T cells enriched from blood (not recorded which). Every receptor here comes from a woman aged 45-59 years with acute COVID-19.

The chain recombines TRBV19 with TRBJ2-5; TRBD2 matches 9 bases. Trimming removed 1 base from V and 5 bases from J; junction bases left unmatched: 5. The CDR3 is made up of 15 amino acids. Germline V lookup: CDR1 LNHDA, CDR2 SQIVND (reference sequence). The CDR3 region is CASSIGGLAEETQYF. In DNA form, the CDR3 reads TGTGCCAGTAGTATAGGGGGACTAGCTGAGGAGACCCAGTACTTC.

This rearrangement joins TRBV6-5 to TRBJ1-6; TRBD1 aligns across 9 bases. Germline assignment: CDR1 MNHEY and CDR2 SVGAGI. The CDR3 has 14 amino acids. V shed 6 bases and J 6 bases; nucleotides not matched to a gene: 3. CDR3 nucleotide sequence: TGTGCCAGCAGGAAGGACAGGGGTAATTCACCCCTCCACTTT. Its translation is CASRKDRGNSPLHF.

Only a few counts were recorded for this clone. The chain carries TRBV30 and TRBJ2-2, with D maybe TRBD1 (5 bases). Germline CDR1 GTSNPN, CDR2 SVGIG (reference sequence). The ends were cut back, 0 bases at V and 1 base at J, with 9 bases in the middle. The CDR3 consists of 15 residues. CDR3 in amino acids: CAWSVSGQNTGELFF. The CDR3 DNA reads TGTGCCTGGAGTGTATCAGGGCAGAACACCGGGGAGCTGTTTTTT.

The CDR3 DNA is TGTGCCAGCAGCTCCAGCGACGGACCGGGGAACACCATATATTTT. It encodes CASSSSDGPGNTIYF. This chain links TRBV7-6 with TRBJ1-3, with D unclear. The CDR3 loop spans 15 amino acids. With 4 bases removed from V and 7 bases from J, the gap between germline ends came to 17 bases. CDR1 is SGHVS, CDR2 FNYEAQ, per germline.